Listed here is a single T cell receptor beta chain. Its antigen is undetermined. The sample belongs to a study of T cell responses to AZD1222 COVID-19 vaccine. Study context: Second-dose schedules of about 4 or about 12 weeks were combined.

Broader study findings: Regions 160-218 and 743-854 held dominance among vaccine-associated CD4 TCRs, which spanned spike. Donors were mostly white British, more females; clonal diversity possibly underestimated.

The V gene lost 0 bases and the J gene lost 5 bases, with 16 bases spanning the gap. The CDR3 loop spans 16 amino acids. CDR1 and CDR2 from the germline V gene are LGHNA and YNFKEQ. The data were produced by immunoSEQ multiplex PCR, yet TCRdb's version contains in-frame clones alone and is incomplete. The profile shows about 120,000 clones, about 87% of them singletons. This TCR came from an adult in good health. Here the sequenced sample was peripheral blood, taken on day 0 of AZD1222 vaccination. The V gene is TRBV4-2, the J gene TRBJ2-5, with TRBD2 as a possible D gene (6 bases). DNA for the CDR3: TGTGCCAGCAGCCAAGAGTTTAGTGGGGGGACCGAGACCCAGTACTTC. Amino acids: CASSQEFSGGTETQYF.